By its share, the clone carrying this T cell receptor (beta chain) is large. Its antigen is not identified. The sample is drawn from a study of T cell clonotyping in hematopoietic cell transplantation. Findings and limits, study-wide: No sorting was done, leaving CD4 and CD8 contributions mixed. Few recipient clonotypes overlapped donors; over 95% were de novo at given depth. After transplant, recipient diversity fell while pathologically expanded clonotypes grew through day 180. Graft donor and pretransplant recipient Inverse Simpson Index values predicted broader posttransplant TCR diversity.

V was cut by 8 bases and J by 6 bases, with 18 bases left in between. The germline gives CDR1 SNHLY, CDR2 FYNNEI. The CDR3 runs 14 residues. Time point here: recipient sample about 28 days before transplant, after cytoreduction. Profiled with immunoSEQ multiplex PCR; TCRdb holds only in-frame clones, not every one. The table has 10,000 to 11,000 clones, roughly 91% seen once; the top ten hold 15%. The V and J genes are TRBV2 and TRBJ2-3, with a weak D call TRBD1 (7 bases). This TCR was sampled from a woman aged 45-65 years with chronic myeloid leukemia. Some clones in this sample may be carry-over from other donors' samples. The sequencing here drew on peripheral blood mononuclear cells, taken before stem cell transplant. The CDR3 here is CASGGGQLYDTQYF. The DNA for the CDR3 is TGTGCCAGCGGAGGGGGACAGCTATATGATACGCAGTATTTT.